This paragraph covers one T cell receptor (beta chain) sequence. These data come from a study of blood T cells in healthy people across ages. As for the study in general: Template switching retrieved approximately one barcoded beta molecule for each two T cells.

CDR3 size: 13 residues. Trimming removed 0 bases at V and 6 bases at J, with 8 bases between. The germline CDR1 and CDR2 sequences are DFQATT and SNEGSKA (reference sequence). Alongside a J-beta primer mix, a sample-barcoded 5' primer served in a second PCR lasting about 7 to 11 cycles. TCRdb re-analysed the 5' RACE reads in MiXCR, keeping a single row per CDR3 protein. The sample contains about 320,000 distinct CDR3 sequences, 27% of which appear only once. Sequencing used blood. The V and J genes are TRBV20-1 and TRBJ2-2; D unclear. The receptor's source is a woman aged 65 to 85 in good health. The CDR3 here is CSAREYGSGELFF. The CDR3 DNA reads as TGCAGTGCTAGAGAGTACGGTTCCGGGGAGCTGTTTTTT.